What follows describes a single T cell receptor beta chain. Other DNA variants within this sample encode the same CDR3. The sample comes from a study of shared clonotypes between healthy human individuals. Study background: Three plates each covered CD4 naive and memory; CD8 naive two, CD8 memory one.

Germline trimming cut 3 bases from V and 3 bases from J; bases unmatched to any gene: 6. The CDR3 runs 15 residues. CDR1 is SGHNT, CDR2 YYREEE, per germline (reference sequence). Investigators divided CD4+ cells into CD45RA+ naive and CD45RA-negative memory subsets. Clones were sequenced by immunoSEQ multiplex PCR, and TCRdb holds only the in-frame ones, with some missing. Of more than 2 million clones in the sample, approximately 94% were seen once. Sequenced material: naive CD4+ T cells sorted from blood. Documented subset: CD45RA+ positively selected. The TCR was taken from a man between 18 and 29 years old in good health. The chain has TRBV5-4 and TRBJ2-3; TRBD1 aligns across 8 bases. The CDR3 loop is CASSSSGGWTDTQYF. The CDR3 DNA is TGTGCCAGCAGCTCCTCAGGGGGCTGGACAGATACGCAGTATTTT.